This T cell receptor (beta chain) originates from a study of blood T cells in healthy people across ages. This clonotype showed up just a few times. A second PCR of roughly 6 to 12 cycles used a sample-barcoded 5' primer and a J-beta primer mix. Every cDNA was tagged by a template-switch adaptor with 12 random nucleotides. One entry per CDR3 protein, called by TCRdb with MiXCR from the 5' RACE reads. The sample carries about 640,000 distinct CDR3 sequences, approximately 30% recorded once. Trimming left V 1 base short and J 10 bases short, with 11 bases between. The germline V gene encodes CDR1 DFQATT and CDR2 SNEGSKA (reference sequence). The CDR3 spans 13 residues.

The clonotype originates from a woman older than 75 in good health. V and J are TRBV20-1 and TRBJ1-6; D uncertain. The sequencing input was blood. CDR3 nucleotide sequence: TGCAGTGCTAGAGGCCCGGGCGACTCACCCCTCCACTTT. Translated: CSARGPGDSPLHF.